This TCR beta chain comes out of a study of T cell clonality in common variable immunodeficiency. Study-wide findings and caveats: Fewer deletions and N-nucleotide insertions were reportedly seen in common variable immunodeficiency TCR beta sequences.

This clone was observed a handful of times. The antigen remains undetermined. One end of the junction varies from germline; a read error may be responsible. The read falls 3 residues short of the CDR3 end, and the missing part is taken from the germline J gene. The CDR3 extends over 17 amino acids. Germline V gene data show CDR1 as SGHTA and CDR2 as FQGNSA. Sequencing input was equivalent genomic DNA from CVID and controls. The protocol was immunoSEQ multiplex PCR, while the TCRdb copy is restricted to in-frame clones and leaves out a portion. The table records about 35,000 clones without singletons, the ten largest covering about 26%.

The chain uses TRBV7-2 and TRBJ2-7; 12 bases agree with TRBD2. Sequencing was carried out using peripheral blood mononuclear cells. This TCR derives from a human donor with common variable immunodeficiency. The sequenced CDR3 bases are TGTGCCAGCAGCTTAGCGCGGACTAGCGGGATCTCCGACGAG. As protein: CASSLARTSGISDE. The entire CDR3 is CASSLARTSGISDEQYF.